This record concerns one TCR beta chain sequence. Germline V gene sequence: CDR1 SGDLS, CDR2 YYNGEE. Trimming stripped 0 bases from V and 0 bases from J, with 9 bases between. The CDR3 is 15 amino acids. This sample was included in a study of blood T cell repertoires in COVID-19. Study context: The United States, Italy and Spain were the sources of the acute and convalescent COVID-19 samples. Sources were T cells, B-cell-depleted T cells, or PBMCs; the material itself was cDNA or gDNA.

As processed by the authors: Reference gene primer amplification gave nucleated cell count estimates. Measured with immunoSEQ multiplex PCR; TCRdb has only the in-frame clones, and not every one. V, J and clone size derive from that table, while D and trimming were established from the DNA sequence. The table shows roughly 190,000 clones, with more than 70% occurring only once. This receptor was obtained from a middle-aged man with active or convalescent COVID-19. The chain employs TRBV9 and TRBJ1-1; D unresolved. The sample comprised peripheral blood. This CDR3 is CASSVVPIMNTEAFF. CDR3 sequence (DNA): TGTGCCAGCAGCGTAGTTCCAATCATGAACACTGAAGCTTTCTTT.